The 19 T cell receptor beta chains below were found in one sample sequenced in a study of response to subunit inactivated influenza vaccine. TCRdb reprocessed the RT-PCR reads with MiXCR, giving one entry per CDR3 protein. This sample has 300,000 to 350,000 distinct CDR3 sequences, with roughly 20% found just once. The material sequenced was PBMCs from blood, taken less than 22 months after vaccination. All receptors come from a man aged 45-69 years who received an inactivated influenza vaccine.

Many counts were recorded for this clonotype. The gene calls are TRBV4-3 and TRBJ2-7, with 8 bases identical to TRBD1. V lost 6 bases, J lost 4 bases, and 2 bases stayed unmatched. The CDR3 is made up of 12 amino acids. Germline V gene lookup returns CDR1 LGHNA and CDR2 YSLEER. As DNA, the CDR3 is TGCGCCAGCAGTAACAGGGGGTACGAGCAGTACTTC. Translating gives CASSNRGYEQYF.

The chain uses TRBV21-1 and TRBJ1-4; TRBD1 was called by the table and not checked on the DNA. TRBV21-1 is a pseudogene. CDR3 length equals 16 residues. For the CDR3, the DNA is TGTGCCAGCAGCCAAATGTACCGGGGCCTTAATGAAAAACTGTTTTTT. Residues: CASSQMYRGLNEKLFF.

This chain uses TRBV20-1 with TRBJ2-7; 9 nucleotides align to TRBD2. V lost 2 bases and J lost 2; bases outside the gene matches: 7. This CDR3 is 15 amino acids long. Germline loops: CDR1 DFQATT, CDR2 SNEGSKA (reference sequence). CDR3 residues: CSARPIAGVAYEQYF. In DNA, the CDR3 is TGCAGTGCTAGACCTATAGCGGGAGTGGCCTACGAGCAGTACTTC.

This clonotype was found many times. V and J are TRBV5-1 and TRBJ1-4, with D possibly matching TRBD1 (5 bases). Germline V gives CDR1 SGHRS, CDR2 YFSETQ. The V gene lost 0 bases and the J gene lost 0 bases, with 9 bases spanning the gap. The CDR3 is 16 residues long. The CDR3 DNA is TGCGCCAGCAGCTTGGGGCAGGGCGCAACTAATGAAAAACTGTTTTTT. Translation gives CASSLGQGATNEKLFF.

The sample holds a few counts of this clonotype. The CDR3 protein is CATSDGTAYGYTF. The CDR3 DNA reads TGTGCCACCAGTGATGGGACAGCCTATGGCTACACCTTC. The chain is built from TRBV24-1 and TRBJ1-2; 7 bases map to TRBD1. CDR3 length: 13 residues. The junction had 1 base not matched to a gene; V was cut back by 3 bases and J by 4 bases. From germline, CDR1 is KGHDR and CDR2 SFDVKD.

This chain uses TRBV18 with TRBJ2-5; maybe TRBD1 (6 bases). V was cut by 5 bases and J by 1 base, with 17 bases left in between. The germline CDR1 and CDR2 sequences are KGHSH and LQKENI. This CDR3 is built from 16 residues. Here the CDR3 DNA reads TGTGCCAGCTCAGGGACACTGAGCTATACCCAAGAGACCCAGTACTTC. Translated: CASSGTLSYTQETQYF.

This sequence joins TRBV28 and TRBJ1-2; D unresolved. V gave up 6 bases and J gave up 1 base, with 21 bases separating them. CDR1 is MDHEN, CDR2 SYDVKM, per germline. This CDR3 region has 17 residues. CDR3 amino acids: CASSLTLTETSNYGYTF. The CDR3 DNA reads as TGTGCCAGCAGCCTGACCCTAACAGAAACAAGTAACTATGGCTACACCTTC.

This clonotype was observed at least ten times. J is TRBJ1-4 and V is TRBV7-2, with unresolved D. CDR3 length: 15 amino acids. CDR1 is SGHTA, CDR2 FQGNSA, per germline. Deletions cut 5 bases from V and 8 bases from J, with 18 bases between. The CDR3 loop reads CASSPGGVRGEKLFF. Written as DNA, the CDR3 is TGTGCCAGCAGCCCCGGAGGCGTGCGGGGAGAAAAACTGTTTTTT.

V and J are TRBV11-2 and TRBJ1-1; 7 positions match TRBD1. The CDR3 is made up of 21 amino acids. V was pared by 5 bases and J by 5 bases, with 29 bases of the junction left unmatched. Germline CDR1 is SGHAT and CDR2 is FQNNGV. This chain's CDR3 is CASSPKPSAGQLIFGGTEAFF. The CDR3 bases are TGTGCCAGCAGCCCAAAACCCTCCGCGGGACAGCTCATTTTCGGAGGGACTGAAGCTTTCTTT.

The CDR3 protein is CASSATGARTEAFF. CDR3 DNA: TGTGCCAGCAGTGCGACCGGGGCTCGAACTGAAGCTTTCTTT. The J gene is TRBJ1-1, the V gene TRBV25-1, with a weak D call TRBD1 (5 bases). The germline CDR1 and CDR2 sequences are MGHDK and SYGVNS. V shed 4 bases and J shed 5 bases, with 14 bases lying between them. The CDR3 covers 14 residues.

V is TRBV7-8 and J is TRBJ2-5; TRBD2 aligns across 11 bases. CDR3 length: 19 amino acids. Germline assignment: CDR1 SGHVS and CDR2 FQNEAQ. V shed 1 base and J 2 bases; nucleotides not matched to a gene: 12. The CDR3 bases are TGTGCCAGCAGCTTAGGCCGTTTTAGCGGGGGGGCCTTGCAAGAGACCCAGTACTTC. Protein sequence: CASSLGRFSGGALQETQYF.

This sequence joins TRBV7-9 and TRBJ2-3, with 8 bases identical to TRBD1. CDR1 is SEHNR, CDR2 FQNEAQ, per germline (reference sequence). V lost 7 bases and J lost 2; bases outside the gene matches: 5. This CDR3 contains 14 residues. CDR3 loop: CASNSDRDTDTQYF. CDR3 nucleotide sequence: TGTGCCAGCAACTCGGACAGGGACACAGATACGCAGTATTTT.

This clonotype was seen many times. The rearrangement links TRBV30 to TRBJ1-2; D gene uncertain. The V end was cut by 0 bases, the J end by 7 bases, with 12 bases between. This CDR3 region has 13 residues. Germline V gene lookup returns CDR1 GTSNPN and CDR2 SVGIG (reference sequence). CDR3 nucleotide sequence: TGTGCCTGGAGTGTAGGTGGGATGCGTGGCTACACCTTC. Protein product: CAWSVGGMRGYTF.

This chain connects TRBV5-5 to TRBJ2-5, with D unclear. The germline V and J ends were trimmed by 3 bases and 2 bases, with 11 bases remaining between them. The CDR3 length is 14 residues. CDR1 and CDR2 (germline): SGHKS, YYEKEE (reference sequence). CDR3 amino acids: CASSYPVQQETQYF. CDR3 in DNA: TGTGCCAGCAGCTACCCGGTACAGCAAGAGACCCAGTACTTC.

Many counts were recorded for this clonotype. The CDR3 loop reads CASSLGRVNTEAFF. CDR3 nucleotides: TGCGCCAGCAGCTTGGGCAGGGTGAACACTGAAGCTTTCTTT. This chain connects TRBV5-1 to TRBJ1-1, with a weak D call TRBD1 (5 bases). Per germline, CDR1 SGHRS and CDR2 YFSETQ. The V end lost 0 bases, the J end lost 0 bases, and 6 bases lay between the germline ends. The CDR3 is 14 amino acids.

The chain joins TRBV20-1 to TRBJ1-5; D is ambiguous. The V end lost 6 bases, the J end lost 3 bases, and 12 bases lay between the germline ends. Germline CDR1 is DFQATT and CDR2 is SNEGSKA (reference sequence). This CDR3 region has 13 residues. CDR3: CSAGEGVNQPQHF. CDR3 DNA: TGCAGTGCCGGGGAAGGAGTCAATCAGCCCCAGCATTTT.

As concerns this clonotype: The junction does not match germline at one end; this may be a read error. This chain links TRBV30 with TRBJ1-5, with 8 bases identical to TRBD1. The CDR3 totals 17 residues. Germline V CDR1 and CDR2: GTSNPN, SVGIG (reference sequence). The CDR3 loop is CAWSVRGRGLSSQPQHF. CDR3 DNA: TGTGCCTGGAGTGTACGGGGCAGGGGGCTGAGCAGTCAGCCCCAGCATTTT.

The J gene is TRBJ2-1, the V gene TRBV20-1; the match to TRBD2 covers 7 bases. From germline, CDR1 is DFQATT and CDR2 SNEGSKA (reference sequence). Germline trimming cut 4 bases from V and 7 bases from J; bases unmatched to any gene: 16. This CDR3 region has 16 residues. The CDR3 sequence: CSAISTRGTIRNEQFF. CDR3 nucleotides: TGCAGTGCTATCTCAACCCGGGGGACTATTCGAAATGAGCAGTTCTTC.

This chain joins TRBV3-1 and TRBJ1-5, with a weak D call TRBD1 (6 bases). The germline CDR1 and CDR2 sequences are LGHDT and YNNKEL (reference sequence). This CDR3 is built from 14 residues. V was clipped by 2 bases and J by 4 bases, with 9 bases between them. The CDR3 DNA reads TGTGCCAGCAGCCAACGTGGACAGAATCAGCCCCAGCATTTT. Its translation is CASSQRGQNQPQHF.